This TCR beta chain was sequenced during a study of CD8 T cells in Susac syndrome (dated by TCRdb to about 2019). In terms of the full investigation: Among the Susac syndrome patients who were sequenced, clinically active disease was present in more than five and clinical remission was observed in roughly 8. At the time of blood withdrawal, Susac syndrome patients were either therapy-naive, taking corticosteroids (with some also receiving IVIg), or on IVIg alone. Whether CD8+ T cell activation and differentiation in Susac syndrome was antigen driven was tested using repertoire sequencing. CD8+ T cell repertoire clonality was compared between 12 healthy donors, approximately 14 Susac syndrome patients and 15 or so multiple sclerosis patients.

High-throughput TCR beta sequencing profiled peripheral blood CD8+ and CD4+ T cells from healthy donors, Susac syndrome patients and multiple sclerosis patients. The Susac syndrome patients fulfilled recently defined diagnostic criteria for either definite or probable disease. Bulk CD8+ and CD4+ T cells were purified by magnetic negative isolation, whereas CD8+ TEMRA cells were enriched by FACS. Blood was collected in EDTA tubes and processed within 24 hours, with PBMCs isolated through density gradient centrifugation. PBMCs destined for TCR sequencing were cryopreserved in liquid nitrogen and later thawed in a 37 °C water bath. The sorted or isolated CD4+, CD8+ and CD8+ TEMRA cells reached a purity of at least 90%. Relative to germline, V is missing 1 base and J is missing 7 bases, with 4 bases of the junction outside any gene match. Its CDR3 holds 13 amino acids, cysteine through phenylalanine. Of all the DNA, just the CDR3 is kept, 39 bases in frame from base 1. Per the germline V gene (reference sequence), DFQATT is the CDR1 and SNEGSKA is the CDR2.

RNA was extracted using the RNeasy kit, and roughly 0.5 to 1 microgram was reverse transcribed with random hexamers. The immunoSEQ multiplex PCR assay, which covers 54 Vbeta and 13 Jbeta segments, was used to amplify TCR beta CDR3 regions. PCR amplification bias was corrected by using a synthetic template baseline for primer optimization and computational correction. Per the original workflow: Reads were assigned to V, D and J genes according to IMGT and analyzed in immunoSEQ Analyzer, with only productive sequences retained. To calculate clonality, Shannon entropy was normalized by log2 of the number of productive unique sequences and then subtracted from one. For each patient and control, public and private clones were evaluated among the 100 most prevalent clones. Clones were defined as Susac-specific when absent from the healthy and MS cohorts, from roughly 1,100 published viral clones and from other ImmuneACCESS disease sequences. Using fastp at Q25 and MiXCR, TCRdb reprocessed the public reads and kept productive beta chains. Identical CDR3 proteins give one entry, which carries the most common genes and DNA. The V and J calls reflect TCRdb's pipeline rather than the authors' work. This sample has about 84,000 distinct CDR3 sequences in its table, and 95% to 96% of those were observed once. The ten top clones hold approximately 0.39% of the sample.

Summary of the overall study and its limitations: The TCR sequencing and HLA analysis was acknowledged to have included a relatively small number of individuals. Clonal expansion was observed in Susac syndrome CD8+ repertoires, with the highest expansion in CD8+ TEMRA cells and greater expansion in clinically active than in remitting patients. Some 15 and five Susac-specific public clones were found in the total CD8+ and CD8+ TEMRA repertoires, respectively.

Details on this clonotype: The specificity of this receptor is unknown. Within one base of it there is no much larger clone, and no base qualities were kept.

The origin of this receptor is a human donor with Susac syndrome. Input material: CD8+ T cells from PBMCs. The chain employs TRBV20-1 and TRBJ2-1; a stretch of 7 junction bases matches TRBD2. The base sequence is TGCAGTGCTAGAGTTCGGGAGGCAAATGAGCAGTTCTTC. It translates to CSARVREANEQFF.